Each of the 17 T cell receptor beta chains below was sequenced from the same sample in a study of cytomegalovirus exposure and HLA in healthy donors (dated by TCRdb to 2015 to 2018). Libraries were constructed by the immunoSEQ multiplex PCR assay. Held by TCRdb, this immuneACCESS table contains in-frame sequences only and omits some clones. Under half of the omission traces to an unresolved V gene where checked; the cause of the rest is unknown. A total of 55,000 to 65,000 clones appear in this sample, about 95% of them only once. The top ten hold 5.8% of the sample. Specimen: PBMCs. Receptor source: a woman under 30 in good health and CMV-seropositive.

The genes are TRBV19 and TRBJ1-2, with TRBD1 as a possible D gene (6 bases). This CDR3 has 14 amino acids. Germline values: CDR1 LNHDA, CDR2 SQIVND (reference sequence). Trimming took 5 bases from V and 4 from J, leaving 14 bases between them. Written as DNA, the CDR3 is TGTGCCAGTAGTTTTGGGGGGGCCGGCTATGGCTACACCTTC. The encoded protein is CASSFGGAGYGYTF.

The V gene is TRBV2, the J gene TRBJ1-3; D is unresolved. CDR3 length: 18 residues. CDR1 and CDR2 (germline): SNHLY, FYNNEI. Trimming removed 6 bases from V and 0 bases from J, with 21 bases in between. The CDR3 DNA reads as TGTGCCAGCAGCGCAATTCGGTCCGCCCGTAGCTCTGGAAACACCATATATTTT. It yields the protein CASSAIRSARSSGNTIYF.

The chain is built from TRBV6-4 and TRBJ1-1; D not resolved. Looked up from germline, CDR1 is MRHNA and CDR2 is SNTAGT. V was pared by 2 bases and J by 4 bases, with 8 bases between. The CDR3 has 13 residues. CDR3 protein: CASSDGVGTEAFF. Here the CDR3 DNA reads TGTGCCAGCAGTGACGGAGTCGGCACTGAAGCTTTCTTT.

The V call is TRBV4-1, the J call TRBJ2-2; 7 nucleotides align to TRBD2. CDR1 is MGHRA, CDR2 YSYEKL, per germline. The V and J ends lost 1 base and 5 bases, in that order; junction bases with no gene match: 1. This CDR3 is built from 14 residues. The DNA of the CDR3 is TGCGCCAGCAGCCAAGCGCGGGGGACCGGGGAGCTGTTTTTT. Translated: CASSQARGTGELFF.

V and J are TRBV28 and TRBJ1-3; D not certain. This CDR3 has 15 residues. With 3 bases removed from V and 0 bases from J, the gap between germline ends came to 9 bases. Germline lookup yields CDR1 MDHEN and CDR2 SYDVKM. CDR3 bases: TGTGCCAGCAGTTTCCGGGGTAGCTCTGGAAACACCATATATTTT. Protein: CASSFRGSSGNTIYF.

The chain couples TRBV29-1 to TRBJ2-3; the match to TRBD2 covers 9 bases. The CDR3 runs 17 residues. Trimming removed 5 bases from V and 2 bases from J; junction bases left unmatched: 14. The V gene's germline CDR1 is SQVTM and CDR2 ANQGSEA. CDR3 nucleotides: TGCAGCGTTATCAGAGTAGCGGCGGGAGGGCCCACAGATACGCAGTATTTT. The encoded protein is CSVIRVAAGGPTDTQYF.

This clone is deemed medium-sized. V and J are TRBV27 and TRBJ2-7, with D maybe TRBD1 (5 bases). Between the trimmed V and J ends, which lost 7 bases and 2 bases, there was a span of 12 bases. CDR1 is MNHEY and CDR2 is SMNVEV in the germline V gene (reference sequence). This CDR3 spans 13 amino acids. CDR3 bases: TGTGCCAGCAAACAGGACGGTGCCTACGAGCAGTACTTC. Protein product: CASKQDGAYEQYF.

The chain recombines TRBV9 with TRBJ1-1, with a weak D call TRBD1 (6 bases). Trimming cost V 0 bases and J 4 bases, with 16 bases left between them. The germline CDR1 and CDR2 sequences are SGDLS and YYNGEE. There are 16 residues in the CDR3. CDR3 amino acids: CASSVEPRRGGTEAFF. In DNA form, the CDR3 reads TGTGCCAGCAGCGTAGAGCCTCGGCGAGGGGGCACTGAAGCTTTCTTT.

J is TRBJ2-2 and V is TRBV30; possibly TRBD2 for D (5 bases). Germline CDR1 reads GTSNPN; CDR2 reads SVGIG (reference sequence). V lost 2 bases and J lost 6, with 10 bases in between. The CDR3 sequence is 13 residues long. The CDR3 is CAWSRLAAGELFF. The CDR3 DNA is TGTGCCTGGAGTCGGCTAGCCGCCGGGGAGCTGTTTTTT.

The chain combines TRBV27 with TRBJ1-1; D remains unclear. The germline gives CDR1 MNHEY, CDR2 SMNVEV (reference sequence). The ends were cut back, 3 bases at V and 4 bases at J, with 6 bases in the middle. The CDR3 contains 12 residues. The chain's CDR3 is CASSFSGTEAFF. CDR3 DNA: TGTGCCAGCAGTTTTTCGGGCACTGAAGCTTTCTTT.

The chain has TRBV19 and TRBJ2-7; TRBD2 matches 7 bases. The length of the CDR3 is 15 residues. J was trimmed by 4 bases and V by 9 bases; bases with no gene match: 15. Germline-derived CDR1 and CDR2 are LNHDA and SQIVND (reference sequence). The CDR3 is CASPPGREIWYEQYF. In DNA, the CDR3 is TGTGCCAGCCCCCCAGGGAGGGAAATTTGGTACGAGCAGTACTTC.

The chain couples TRBV4-1 to TRBJ1-5, with 8 nucleotides matching TRBD1. Looked up from germline, CDR1 is MGHRA and CDR2 is YSYEKL. This CDR3 is built from 20 residues. The J segment lost 4 bases and the V segment lost 0 bases, leaving 17 bases of the junction unmatched. Written as DNA, the CDR3 is TGCGCCAGCAGCCAAGATGCCAGGGGGCTGACTCTGGGGAGGAATCAGCCCCAGCATTTT. This sequence encodes CASSQDARGLTLGRNQPQHF.

The gene calls are TRBV7-9 and TRBJ2-3, with D possibly TRBD1 on 6 matching bases. V was shortened by 0 bases and J by 1 base, with 14 bases between the two germline ends. Germline assignment: CDR1 SEHNR and CDR2 FQNEAQ (reference sequence). CDR3 length: 17 residues. CDR3: CASSLASAGARTDTQYF. In DNA, the CDR3 is TGTGCCAGCAGCTTAGCTTCGGCAGGGGCTCGCACAGATACGCAGTATTTT.

Only a few counts were recorded for this clone. The chain has TRBV30 and TRBJ1-5; D is perhaps TRBD1 (6 bases). Trimming shortened V by 2 bases and J by 2 bases, and 10 bases separated the two germline ends. Germline loops: CDR1 GTSNPN, CDR2 SVGIG (reference sequence). CDR3 length equals 14 residues. The CDR3: CAWSTGSGNQPQHF. The CDR3 nucleotides are TGTGCCTGGAGTACAGGGAGCGGCAATCAGCCCCAGCATTTT.

The V call is TRBV27, the J call TRBJ1-5; D unclear. Germline CDR1 reads MNHEY; CDR2 reads SMNVEV (reference sequence). The length of the CDR3 is 15 residues. V lost 5 bases and J lost 0, with 11 bases in between. The CDR3 nucleotides read TGTGCCAGCAGTCCCTCCCAGGCTAGCAATCAGCCCCAGCATTTT. This sequence encodes CASSPSQASNQPQHF.

The V and J genes are TRBV5-4 and TRBJ2-3; 11 nucleotides match TRBD2. The CDR3 totals 13 residues. The germline V gene has CDR1 SGHNT and CDR2 YYREEE (reference sequence). J was trimmed by 5 bases and V by 6 bases; bases with no gene match: 2. The CDR3 DNA sequence: TGTGCCAGCACCCTAGCGGGGGGAGATACGCAGTATTTT. Its translation: CASTLAGGDTQYF.

The rearrangement links TRBV27 to TRBJ2-1, with D hard to call. From germline, CDR1 is MNHEY and CDR2 SMNVEV (reference sequence). Trimming stripped 5 bases from V and 8 bases from J, with 16 bases between. CDR3 length: 14 residues. CDR3 amino acids: CASSPGANRDEQFF. The CDR3 nucleotides read TGTGCCAGCAGTCCTGGAGCCAACCGCGATGAGCAGTTCTTC.